Each of the 17 T cell receptor beta chains below was sequenced from the same sample in a study of blood T cells in healthy people across ages. PCR was performed a second time for roughly 7 to 11 cycles using a sample-barcoded 5' primer and a J-beta primer mix. TCRdb redid the calling of the 5' RACE reads with MiXCR, one entry per CDR3 protein. The table has hundreds of thousands of distinct CDR3 sequences, roughly 45% seen once. Source material: blood. Every receptor here comes from a woman aged 60-70 years in good health.

The genes are TRBV20-1 and TRBJ2-7; 8 nucleotides match TRBD1. Looked up from germline, CDR1 is DFQATT and CDR2 is SNEGSKA (reference sequence). CDR3 size: 12 residues. After removal of 4 bases from V and 4 bases from J, the junction contained 3 bases not matched to a gene. CDR3 region: CSATGGRYEQYF. CDR3 nucleotide sequence: TGCAGTGCTACAGGGGGCCGATACGAGCAGTACTTC.

The gene calls are TRBV11-3 and TRBJ2-4, with 11 bases identical to TRBD1. The J call may be wrong; the DNA end is better matched by TRBJ2-7. The CDR3 extends over 15 amino acids. Germline loops: CDR1 SGHNT, CDR2 YENEEA. The CDR3 DNA reads TGTGCCAGCAGCTTACGTGGGACAGGGGGGAACGAGCAGTACTTC. Protein product: CASSLRGTGGNEQYF.

Concerning this clonotype: A junction boundary mismatches the germline segment, possibly from a read error. The rearrangement uses TRBV6-2 or TRBV6-3 and TRBJ1-1; unclear D gene. Germline V gene lookup returns CDR1 MNHEY and CDR2 SVGEGT. The CDR3 extends over 13 amino acids. The CDR3 nucleotides read TGTGTCAGCAAAATAAGGGCGAACACTGAAGCTTTCTTT. Translated, it gives CVSKIRANTEAFF.

The gene calls are TRBV6-2 or TRBV6-3 and TRBJ2-7; TRBD2 might be the D (5 bases). The better agreement between TRBJ2-5 and the DNA end casts doubt on the J call. Germline V CDR1 and CDR2: MNHEY, SVGEGT. This CDR3 contains 12 residues. The CDR3 reads CASSLASKTQYF. For the CDR3, the DNA is TGTGCCAGCAGTTTAGCGAGTAAGACCCAGTACTTC.

The chain links TRBV20-1 to TRBJ1-4; unclear D gene. From germline, CDR1 is DFQATT and CDR2 SNEGSKA (reference sequence). The CDR3 covers 13 residues. V shed 1 base and J shed 10 bases, with 13 bases lying between them. The CDR3 is CSARVAAIGKLFF. In DNA form, the CDR3 reads TGCAGTGCTAGAGTGGCAGCCATTGGAAAACTGTTTTTT.

The V call is TRBV20-1, the J call TRBJ2-7; the match to TRBD2 covers 7 bases. The CDR3 runs to 11 residues. Losses at the gene ends were 7 bases for V and 3 bases for J; bases not matched to a gene: 3. Germline V lookup: CDR1 DFQATT, CDR2 SNEGSKA (reference sequence). The CDR3 bases are TGCAGTGTTTGGGGGGGCTACGAGCAGTACTTC. Residues: CSVWGGYEQYF.

This clonotype has ten or more counts. The CDR3: CASSLGVQPQHF. The CDR3 DNA follows: TGTGCCAGCAGTCTAGGGGTTCAGCCCCAGCATTTT. This chain uses TRBV12-3 or TRBV12-4 with TRBJ1-5; possibly TRBD1 for D (5 bases). Trimming cost V 5 bases and J 6 bases, with 8 bases left between them. The CDR3 sequence is 12 residues long.

V gene TRBV12-3 or TRBV12-4 combines with J gene TRBJ1-2; D is perhaps TRBD1 (6 bases). This CDR3 region has 13 residues. Trimming stripped 6 bases from V and 6 bases from J, with 14 bases between. CDR3 amino acids: CASSRGDTDGYTF. The CDR3 DNA is TGTGCCAGCAGCCGGGGGGACACTGATGGCTACACCTTC.

The chain joins TRBV6-6 to TRBJ2-2; D possibly corresponds to TRBD2 (6 bases). V was pared by 4 bases and J by 4 bases, with 16 bases between. CDR1 and CDR2 (germline): MNHNY, SVGAGI (reference sequence). There are 16 residues in the CDR3. CDR3 amino acids: CASSCGILSCTGELFF. CDR3 coding DNA: TGTGCCAGCAGTTGCGGGATACTTTCATGCACCGGGGAGCTGTTTTTT.

This clonotype was seen once. This rearrangement joins TRBV3-1 to TRBJ2-5, with D possibly matching TRBD1 (5 bases). This CDR3 region has 11 residues. CDR1 is LGHDT, CDR2 YNNKEL, per germline (reference sequence). The V gene lost 11 bases and the J gene lost 5 bases, with 12 bases spanning the gap. The chain's CDR3 is CAARWGETQYF. The CDR3 coding sequence is TGTGCCGCCAGGTGGGGCGAGACCCAGTACTTC.

This clonotype showed up many times. The genes are TRBV5-5 and TRBJ2-7, with D unresolved. Germline V gene lookup returns CDR1 SGHKS and CDR2 YYEKEE (reference sequence). With 0 bases removed from V and 4 bases from J, the gap between germline ends came to 8 bases. The CDR3 contains 13 residues. CDR3 bases: TGTGCCAGCAGCTTGGAGGTATGGTACGAGCAGTACTTC. Translated: CASSLEVWYEQYF.

The CDR3 sequence is CASSFLVYEQYF. CDR3 in DNA: TGTGCCAGCAGTTTCTTGGTCTACGAGCAGTACTTC. The V gene is TRBV12-3 or TRBV12-4, the J gene TRBJ2-7; no definite D call. V was clipped by 3 bases and J by 3 bases, with 6 bases between them. The CDR3 has 12 residues.

This rearrangement joins TRBV4-2 to TRBJ2-5; 8 nucleotides match TRBD2. CDR1 LGHNA and CDR2 YNFKEQ come from the germline V gene. Losses at the gene ends were 0 bases for V and 9 bases for J; bases not matched to a gene: 12. The CDR3 sequence is 16 residues long. This chain's CDR3 is CASSQEGGRLPGAQYF. CDR3 bases: TGTGCCAGCAGCCAAGAGGGCGGGAGGCTCCCGGGGGCCCAGTACTTC.

This chain links TRBV10-3 with TRBJ2-5, with D perhaps assigned TRBD1 or TRBD2 (5 bases each). Judging by the DNA end, TRBJ2-7 fits better; the J call may be wrong. CDR3 size: 14 residues. Germline V lookup: CDR1 ENHRY, CDR2 SYGVKD. The CDR3 sequence: CAISENRGAHEQYF. The CDR3, as DNA: TGTGCCATCAGTGAGAATCGAGGGGCCCACGAGCAGTACTTC.

This clonotype occurred a few times. This CDR3 is CASSLSGAPYNEQFF. The CDR3 nucleotides read TGTGCCAGCAGCTTAAGCGGAGCCCCTTACAATGAGCAGTTCTTC. V is TRBV7-2 and J is TRBJ2-1; D possibly corresponds to TRBD2 (5 bases). V gave up 2 bases and J gave up 4 bases, with 12 bases separating them. This CDR3 spans 15 amino acids. Germline assignment: CDR1 SGHTA and CDR2 FQGNSA.

The V and J genes are TRBV4-2 and TRBJ2-7, with D perhaps TRBD2 (6 bases). Germline V gene lookup returns CDR1 LGHNA and CDR2 YNFKEQ. V lost 1 base and J lost 0, with 10 bases in between. This CDR3 is 15 amino acids long. The CDR3 loop is CASSQGLGGSYEQYF. CDR3 nucleotide sequence: TGTGCCAGCAGCCAAGGGTTGGGGGGCTCCTACGAGCAGTACTTC.

The chain recombines TRBV9 with TRBJ2-1; 7 bases agree with TRBD2. Germline lookup yields CDR1 SGDLS and CDR2 YYNGEE. Trimming at V came to 4 bases and at J to 0 bases, leaving 7 bases not matched to a gene. The CDR3 is 16 amino acids. CDR3 loop: CASSPGLISSYNEQFF. DNA for the CDR3: TGTGCCAGCAGCCCGGGACTAATAAGCTCCTACAATGAGCAGTTCTTC.